Detailed here is one TCR beta chain. Its specificity is unknown. This sample stems from a study of OX40 agonist ivuxolimab in advanced cancers. Overall study: People who had prior anti-PD-1, anti-PD-L1 or anti-CTLA-4 therapy could take part, and approximately 44% had some. In three patients, partial responses were observed, one with hepatocellular carcinoma and two with cutaneous melanoma. Study-wide results and caveats: On average, CD8+ T cells had more expanded clones than CD4+. Among the nonresponders, some also had low normalized T-cell clonal expansion.

V lost 8 bases and J lost 7, with 14 bases in between. Germline-derived CDR1 and CDR2 are SEHNR and FQNEAQ (reference sequence). The CDR3 length is 12 residues. Only in-frame clones appear in the TCRdb table, and some are missing; sequencing was by immunoSEQ multiplex PCR. This sample has about 100,000 clones, with 91% found just once. J is TRBJ1-1 and V is TRBV7-9, with no clear D. The receptor was derived from an adult with an advanced solid tumor such as melanoma, head and neck, liver or kidney cancer. Sequenced material: CD4+ or CD8+ T cells sorted from blood, taken in a trial of the OX40 agonist ivuxolimab. CDR3 amino acids: CASVPVSFEAFF. Here the CDR3 DNA reads TGTGCCAGCGTCCCAGTGTCCTTTGAAGCTTTCTTT. Looking up the rest from reference TRBV7-9 and TRBJ1-1 gives the full variable domain: DTGVSQNPRHKITKRGQNVTFRCDPISEHNRLYWYRQTLGQGPEFLTYFQNEAQLEKSRLLSDRFSAERPKGSFSTLEIQRTEQGDSAMYLCASVPVSFEAFFGQGTRLTVV.